The entry that follows covers one T cell receptor (beta chain) sequence. This sample was taken from a study of cytomegalovirus exposure and HLA in healthy donors. CDR3 length: 16 residues. Looked up from germline, CDR1 is GTSNPN and CDR2 is SVGIG (reference sequence). Unmatched junction bases numbered 9, after V lost 1 base and J lost 5 bases. 13 Jbeta primers and 60 Vbeta primers were used for the PCR. Measured with immunoSEQ multiplex PCR; TCRdb has only the in-frame clones, and not every one. Among approximately 210,000 clones listed, more than 75% were seen once. The sequence derives from a woman in her late teens or twenties in good health and CMV-seronegative. The sample consisted of PBMCs. The chain couples TRBV30 to TRBJ2-7; 12 bases agree with TRBD2. This CDR3 reads CAWSGASGRAGNEQYF. The CDR3 nucleotides read TGTGCCTGGAGTGGGGCTAGCGGGAGGGCCGGGAACGAGCAGTACTTC. The variable domain in full, completed from reference TRBV30 and TRBJ2-7, reads SQTIHQWPATLVQPVGSPLSLECTVEGTSNPNLYWYRQAAGRGLQLLFYSVGIGQISSEVPQNLSASRPQDRQFILSSKKLLLSDSGFYLCAWSGASGRAGNEQYFGPGTRLTVT.